Below, 26 T cell receptor beta chains from the same sample are listed, as sequenced in a study of early stage breast cancer tumors. The assay was immunoSEQ multiplex PCR, and TCRdb's table has in-frame clones only and misses some. This table holds about 9,500 clones, approximately 72% found once. The sample consisted of breast tumor tissue. These receptors were obtained from a person aged 50 to 59 with breast cancer.

This sequence joins TRBV29-1 and TRBJ2-5; the D is unclear. Germline CDR1 SQVTM, CDR2 ANQGSEA. Trimming took off 5 bases at V and 1 base at J, with 2 bases between the two ends. The CDR3 runs to 10 residues. The CDR3 here is CSVSQETQYF. The CDR3 region has the DNA TGCAGCGTTTCCCAAGAGACCCAGTACTTC. The full variable domain, completed using reference TRBV29-1 and TRBJ2-5, is SAVISQKPSRDICQRGTSLTIQCQVDSQVTMMFWYRQQPGQSLTLIATANQGSEATYESGFVIDKFPISRPNLTFSTLTVSNMSPEDSSIYLCSVSQETQYFGPGTRLLVL.

This clone was seen only a few times. The rearrangement uses TRBV29-1 and TRBJ2-1; 7 bases line up with TRBD1. V dropped 7 bases and J dropped 0; count of bases not matched to a gene: 3. CDR3 length: 13 amino acids. CDR1 is SQVTM, CDR2 ANQGSEA, per germline. Written as DNA, the CDR3 is TGCAGCGCCGGACAGGCCTCCTACAATGAGCAGTTCTTC. Amino acid sequence: CSAGQASYNEQFF.

This chain links TRBV19 with TRBJ1-4, with D possibly matching TRBD1 (5 bases). The germline V gene has CDR1 LNHDA and CDR2 SQIVND (reference sequence). This CDR3 is built from 13 residues. V dropped 3 bases and J dropped 8 bases, with 10 bases sitting between them. CDR3 loop: CASSMDWGEKLFF. The CDR3 nucleotides are TGTGCCAGTAGTATGGATTGGGGGGAAAAACTGTTTTTT. Using reference TRBV19 and TRBJ1-4 for the parts outside the CDR3, the full variable domain is DGGITQSPKYLFRKEGQNVTLSCEQNLNHDAMYWYRQDPGQGLRLIYYSQIVNDFQKGDIAEGYSVSREKKESFPLTVTSAQKNPTAFYLCASSMDWGEKLFFGSGTQLSVL.

This chain joins TRBV19 and TRBJ1-4; 12 bases are a match to TRBD1. CDR1 is LNHDA, CDR2 SQIVND, per germline (reference sequence). With 5 bases clipped from V and 8 bases from J, the junction kept 3 bases outside the gene matches. This CDR3 spans 14 amino acids. The CDR3 DNA sequence: TGTGCCAGTAGTCCCGGGACAGGGGGCGAAAAACTGTTTTTT. Translation: CASSPGTGGEKLFF.

This chain links TRBV7-9 with TRBJ1-6, with a tentative D call TRBD1 (6 bases). Germline V lookup: CDR1 SEHNR, CDR2 FQNEAQ (reference sequence). The V and J ends lost 5 bases and 9 bases respectively, with 20 bases between them. The CDR3 is 16 residues long. DNA for the CDR3: TGTGCCAGCAGCCCCACGCTCAGGGGTTCGGCTTCACCCCTCCACTTT. It is translated as CASSPTLRGSASPLHF.

V gene TRBV19 combines with J gene TRBJ2-3; 10 bases are a match to TRBD2. Germline trimming cut 4 bases from V and 1 base from J; bases unmatched to any gene: 2. Germline CDR1 is LNHDA and CDR2 is SQIVND (reference sequence). This CDR3 spans 15 amino acids. CDR3 nucleotides: TGTGCCAGTAGTAATCTAGCGGGGGGCACAGATACGCAGTATTTT. It codes for CASSNLAGGTDTQYF.

The V gene is TRBV28, the J gene TRBJ2-7; the match to TRBD2 covers 7 bases. The CDR3 is 20 residues long. Germline V CDR1 and CDR2: MDHEN, SYDVKM. V lost 5 bases, J lost 6 bases, and 28 bases stayed unmatched. CDR3 residues: CASSQMGAGRVGRESSEQYF. The CDR3 nucleotides read TGTGCCAGCAGTCAAATGGGCGCAGGGCGGGTTGGGAGGGAGTCGAGCGAGCAGTACTTC. Supplemented by reference TRBV28 and TRBJ2-7, the full variable domain reads DVKVTQSSRYLVKRTGEKVFLECVQDMDHENMFWYRQDPGLGLRLIYFSYDVKMKEKGDIPEGYSVSREKKERFSLILESASTNQTSMYLCASSQMGAGRVGRESSEQYFGPGTRLTVT.

This clone was seen just once. The CDR3 nucleotides read TGTGCCAGCAGCTTAGGGACTAGCAGAGGTTCAGATACGCAGTATTTT. This encodes CASSLGTSRGSDTQYF. The V and J genes are TRBV11-2 and TRBJ2-3; 8 bases agree with TRBD2. The junction had 7 bases not matched to a gene; V was cut back by 1 base and J by 4 bases. The CDR3 totals 16 residues. Germline V gene sequence: CDR1 SGHAT, CDR2 FQNNGV.

This clone counts as medium-sized. The chain links TRBV7-6 to TRBJ2-1; D is undetermined. Trimming left V 2 bases short and J 5 bases short, with 7 bases between. The CDR3 totals 13 residues. Germline-derived CDR1 and CDR2 are SGHVS and FNYEAQ. The CDR3 region is CASSLFGDNEQFF. DNA of the CDR3: TGTGCCAGCAGCTTATTCGGTGACAATGAGCAGTTCTTC.

This chain connects TRBV4-2 to TRBJ2-1, with 7 positions matching TRBD2. Germline V gives CDR1 LGHNA, CDR2 YNFKEQ. V dropped 0 bases and J dropped 0; count of bases not matched to a gene: 8. This CDR3 is 18 amino acids long. The CDR3 loop is CASSQDSASGSSYNEQFF. As DNA, the CDR3 is TGTGCCAGCAGCCAAGATTCAGCTAGCGGTAGCTCCTACAATGAGCAGTTCTTC.

This rearrangement joins TRBV7-3 to TRBJ1-6; D perhaps matches TRBD1 (6 bases). Germline V gives CDR1 SGHTA, CDR2 FQGTGA. The CDR3 length is 14 residues. V was clipped by 5 bases and J by 7 bases, with 12 bases between them. The CDR3 here is CASSHGQLNSPLHF. CDR3 coding DNA: TGTGCCAGCAGCCACGGACAGTTAAATTCACCCCTCCACTTT.

CDR3 nucleotide sequence: TGCAGTGCTAGAGTAGAGACCCAGTACTTC. This codes for CSARVETQYF. The chain combines TRBV20-1 with TRBJ2-5; the D is unclear. Germline values: CDR1 DFQATT, CDR2 SNEGSKA (reference sequence). The CDR3 extends over 10 amino acids. The V end lost 1 base, the J end lost 4 bases, and 1 base lay between the germline ends.

This rearrangement joins TRBV27 to TRBJ2-3; tentatively, D is TRBD1 (5 bases). Germline CDR1 and CDR2: MNHEY and SMNVEV (reference sequence). V dropped 6 bases and J dropped 4 bases, with 14 bases sitting between them. The CDR3 contains 14 residues. The DNA for the CDR3 is TGTGCCAGCAGCACCTCCAGGGTTGCAGATACGCAGTATTTT. This codes for CASSTSRVADTQYF.

This clone was seen a few times. The DNA of the CDR3 is TGTGCCAGCAGCTTAGGAGTCGGGAGGGCACACGAGCAGTACTTC. Protein: CASSLGVGRAHEQYF. This rearrangement joins TRBV7-2 to TRBJ2-7; 8 nucleotides match TRBD2. Germline assignment: CDR1 SGHTA and CDR2 FQGNSA. V shed 1 base and J 5 bases; nucleotides not matched to a gene: 7. This CDR3 has 15 amino acids. Drawing the rest from reference TRBV7-2 and TRBJ2-7, the complete variable domain is GAGVSQSPSNKVTEKGKDVELRCDPISGHTALYWYRQSLGQGLEFLIYFQGNSAPDKSGLPSDRFSAERTGGSVSTLTIQRTQQEDSAVYLCASSLGVGRAHEQYFGPGTRLTVT.

This clone is categorized as medium-sized (0.01 to 0.1%). One end of the junction varies from germline; a read error may be responsible. The J gene is TRBJ2-3, the V gene TRBV5-1, with D tentatively TRBD1 (6 bases). The CDR3 has 14 amino acids. From germline, CDR1 is SGHRS and CDR2 YFSETQ. CDR3 region: CASNLGAASDTQYF. The DNA for the CDR3 is TGCGCCAGCAACTTGGGGGCCGCCTCAGATACGCAGTATTTT.

V and J are TRBV4-2 and TRBJ2-5; a weak D match, TRBD1 (5 bases). Germline CDR1 and CDR2: LGHNA and YNFKEQ. CDR3 length equals 14 residues. Trimming cost V 0 bases and J 6 bases, with 11 bases left between them. The DNA for the CDR3 is TGTGCCAGCAGCCAAGATGTCAAGGGGAAGACCCAGTACTTC. It specifies CASSQDVKGKTQYF.

This chain joins TRBV5-1 and TRBJ2-1; 9 bases match TRBD2. The CDR3 totals 17 residues. The V and J ends lost 0 bases and 4 bases, in that order; junction bases with no gene match: 8. Germline CDR1 reads SGHRS; CDR2 reads YFSETQ. The CDR3: CASSLGFAGGSYNEQFF. The DNA for the CDR3 is TGCGCCAGCAGCTTGGGGTTTGCGGGGGGGTCGTACAATGAGCAGTTCTTC.

The J gene is TRBJ1-1, the V gene TRBV4-2; a possible D gene is TRBD1 (5 bases). This CDR3 has 21 amino acids. The germline V gene encodes CDR1 LGHNA and CDR2 YNFKEQ. The ends were cut back, 0 bases at V and 2 bases at J, with 28 bases in the middle. CDR3 in DNA: TGTGCCAGCAGCCAAGATCATGGTAACAGCCGAGGGAATGGGGACAACACTGAAGCTTTCTTT. Its protein product is CASSQDHGNSRGNGDNTEAFF.

This clone was counted only a few times. The chain has TRBV4-2 and TRBJ2-7; 9 bases are shared with TRBD2. The junction had 11 bases not matched to a gene; V was cut back by 1 base and J by 1 base. Germline loops: CDR1 LGHNA, CDR2 YNFKEQ. This CDR3 is built from 18 residues. This CDR3 reads CASSQVGLAGPKSYEQYF. The CDR3 DNA follows: TGTGCCAGCAGCCAAGTCGGTCTAGCGGGGCCCAAATCCTACGAGCAGTACTTC.

The sample holds a few counts of this clone. The chain joins TRBV19 to TRBJ2-1; no firm D call. The CDR3 length is 13 residues. Germline V CDR1 and CDR2: LNHDA, SQIVND (reference sequence). The V and J ends lost 10 bases and 6 bases respectively, with 16 bases between them. The CDR3 is CATLDLVPNEQFF. Written as DNA, the CDR3 is TGTGCCACCCTCGACCTGGTCCCCAATGAGCAGTTCTTC. The full variable domain, with the rest looked up from reference TRBV19 and TRBJ2-1, is DGGITQSPKYLFRKEGQNVTLSCEQNLNHDAMYWYRQDPGQGLRLIYYSQIVNDFQKGDIAEGYSVSREKKESFPLTVTSAQKNPTAFYLCATLDLVPNEQFFGPGTRLTVL.

This clone has more than one count but fewer than ten. The chain couples TRBV14 to TRBJ2-7; 9 nucleotides line up with TRBD2. CDR1 and CDR2 (germline): SGHDN, FVKESK. The CDR3 has 15 amino acids. J lost 4 bases, V lost 4 bases, and 8 bases had no gene match. The CDR3 DNA is TGTGCCAGCAGCCGCGGGACTAGCATATATTACGAGCAGTACTTC. Amino acid sequence: CASSRGTSIYYEQYF.

The chain employs TRBV19 and TRBJ2-7; TRBD2 matches at 7 bases. The CDR3 is 15 residues long. Per germline, CDR1 LNHDA and CDR2 SQIVND (reference sequence). The ends lost 6 bases at V and 2 bases at J; junction bases unmatched: 10. This CDR3 reads CASSVSWGGPYEQYF. CDR3 in DNA: TGTGCCAGTAGCGTGTCCTGGGGAGGGCCCTACGAGCAGTACTTC. The full variable domain, in which reference TRBV19 and TRBJ2-7 provide the parts outside the CDR3, is DGGITQSPKYLFRKEGQNVTLSCEQNLNHDAMYWYRQDPGQGLRLIYYSQIVNDFQKGDIAEGYSVSREKKESFPLTVTSAQKNPTAFYLCASSVSWGGPYEQYFGPGTRLTVT.

The chain joins TRBV27 to TRBJ2-4; 8 nucleotides match TRBD1. This CDR3 contains 14 residues. CDR1 is MNHEY, CDR2 SMNVEV, per germline (reference sequence). Trimming took 4 bases from V and 4 from J; bases not matched to a gene: 3. CDR3 residues: CASSSTGGKNIQYF. The CDR3, as DNA: TGTGCCAGCAGTTCCACAGGGGGTAAAAACATTCAGTACTTC.

This clone was seen only a few times. The rearrangement joins TRBV10-2 to TRBJ2-3; D is possibly TRBD2 (5 bases). CDR1 WSHSY and CDR2 SAAADI come from the germline V gene. V dropped 0 bases and J dropped 2 bases, with 12 bases sitting between them. The CDR3 consists of 16 residues. CDR3 DNA sequence: TGCGCCAGCAGTGAGTCGAGGGTTCTACACACAGATACGCAGTATTTT. This encodes CASSESRVLHTDTQYF.

This chain joins TRBV6-6 and TRBJ1-6, with D tentatively TRBD1 (5 bases). V was pared by 5 bases and J by 8 bases, with 7 bases between. Germline values: CDR1 MNHNY, CDR2 SVGAGI (reference sequence). The CDR3 runs to 12 residues. The CDR3, as DNA: TGTGCCAGCAGTCCCAGGGATTCACCCCTCCACTTT. As protein: CASSPRDSPLHF.

J is TRBJ2-5 and V is TRBV6-6, with 13 bases lining up with TRBD2. This CDR3 region has 15 residues. Per germline, CDR1 MNHNY and CDR2 SVGAGI (reference sequence). The J segment lost 5 bases and the V segment lost 10 bases, leaving 10 bases of the junction unmatched. The DNA for the CDR3 is TGTGCCACGTGCCCGGGGACTAGCGGGATCGAGACCCAGTACTTC. Amino acids: CATCPGTSGIETQYF.